A selection of T cell receptor beta chains follows, all from one sample in a study of blood T cell repertoires in COVID-19. Assay used: immunoSEQ multiplex PCR; TCRdb lists only in-frame clones, some missing. The sample has 290,000 or so clones; approximately 90% are singletons. The sample taken for sequencing was PBMCs or T cells enriched from blood (not recorded which). The origin of the receptors is a woman in her twenties or thirties who had recovered from COVID-19. Each CDR3 is given with its conserved first and last residue. Each record gives: clone size, J gene, V gene, D gene, CDR3 protein, CDR3 DNA. D genes are given only for firm matches. The size entry is marked missing in some rows and otherwise reads once, few, many or a size class.

>-|TRBJ2-1|TRBV18|TRBD1
CASSPKTGTGGWGEQFF
TGTGCCAGCTCACCCAAAACCGGGACAGGGGGCTGGGGTGAGCAGTTCTTC
>-|TRBJ1-6|TRBV7-2|-
CASSGRVFGSPLHF
TGTGCCAGCAGCGGCAGGGTTTTCGGTTCACCCCTCCACTTT
>-|TRBJ2-1|TRBV6-2/TRBV6-3|TRBD2
CASSPGLASYNEQFF
TGTGCCAGCAGCCCGGGACTAGCCTCCTACAATGAGCAGTTCTTC
>-|TRBJ2-7|TRBV12-3/TRBV12-4|-
CASSLIQGDEQYF
TGTGCCAGCAGTTTAATCCAGGGCGATGAGCAGTACTTC
>-|TRBJ2-7|TRBV6-2/TRBV6-3|-
CASSYSVGGEQYF
TGTGCCAGCAGTTACTCGGTTGGAGGCGAGCAGTACTTC
>once|TRBJ1-5|TRBV28|TRBD1
CASSIGTVANQPQHF
TGTGCCAGCAGTATTGGGACAGTAGCAAATCAGCCCCAGCATTTT
>-|TRBJ1-6|TRBV6-5|-
CASSSSRVDSPLHF
TGTGCCAGCAGCTCGTCCAGGGTAGACTCACCCCTCCACTTT
>few|TRBJ2-7|TRBV10-3|-
CAISGQTYSYEQYF
TGTGCCATCAGCGGACAGACCTACTCCTACGAGCAGTACTTC
>-|TRBJ1-5|TRBV24-1|TRBD1
CATGGSGGSQPQHF
TGTGCCACCGGAGGGTCAGGGGGCTCTCAGCCCCAGCATTTT
>-|TRBJ2-7|TRBV30|TRBD2
CAWTKGLASSEQYF
TGTGCCTGGACCAAGGGACTAGCCTCCTCCGAGCAGTACTTC
>-|TRBJ2-7|TRBV5-8|TRBD1
CASSLRQGARDEQYF
TGTGCCAGCAGCTTAAGGCAGGGGGCGCGGGACGAGCAGTACTTC
>-|TRBJ1-1|TRBV18|TRBD1
CASSPTIGTGTNTEAFF
TGTGCCAGCTCACCCACGATAGGGACAGGGACGAACACTGAAGCTTTCTTT
>-|TRBJ2-5|TRBV24-1|TRBD1
CATSDSGQGHRETQYF
TGTGCCACCAGTGATAGCGGACAGGGGCATAGAGAGACCCAGTACTTC
>-|TRBJ2-1|TRBV6-5|-
CASTVYNEQFF
TGTGCCAGCACAGTTTACAATGAGCAGTTCTTC
>-|TRBJ1-4|TRBV28|TRBD1
CASSRPRQGGGHEKLFF
TGTGCCAGCAGCCGCCCTCGGCAGGGGGGCGGACATGAAAAACTGTTTTTT
>once|TRBJ2-1|TRBV19|TRBD2
CASSLAGNYNEQFF
TGTGCCAGTAGTTTAGCGGGAAACTACAATGAGCAGTTCTTC